This T cell receptor (beta chain) is drawn from a study of blood T cell repertoires in COVID-19. Whole-study context: Some COVID-19 samples were acute and others convalescent; all came from the United States, Italy and Spain. Nucleic acid was either cDNA or gDNA, and it came from T cells, B-cell-depleted T cells, or PBMCs.

This clone was detected once. Study processing details: Reference gene primer amplification gave nucleated cell count estimates. Sequencing used immunoSEQ multiplex PCR; TCRdb keeps in-frame clones, though not all of them. That table furnishes V, J and clone size, whereas the DNA furnished D and trimming. In the table there are tens of thousands of clones, about 90% of which are singletons. CDR3 length: 13 amino acids. The germline gives CDR1 GTSNPN, CDR2 SVGIG (reference sequence). Between the trimmed V and J ends, which lost 5 bases and 6 bases, there was a span of 16 bases. The chain links TRBV30 to TRBJ1-2; D perhaps matches TRBD1 (5 bases). The sequenced sample consisted of peripheral blood. This sequence originates from a human donor in a cohort sampled during active COVID-19. CDR3 sequence (DNA): TGTGCCTGGTCCCGGGGGGGGGTGGATGGCTACACCTTC. Amino acid sequence: CAWSRGGVDGYTF.